One sample yielded the 7 T cell receptor beta chains listed below, sequenced in a study of blood T cell repertoires in COVID-19. Some clones are missing from TCRdb's copy, which holds only in-frame ones; the method was immunoSEQ multiplex PCR. This sample yields more than 300,000 clones, of which 80% to 95% are seen a single time; about 18% belongs to the top ten. The material sequenced was PBMCs or T cells enriched from blood (not recorded which). The receptor source for this set is a woman in her 30s who had recovered from COVID-19.

The sample holds one count of this clone. The chain recombines TRBV20-1 with TRBJ2-4; D unclear. V gave up 0 bases and J gave up 10 bases, with 7 bases separating them. Per germline, CDR1 DFQATT and CDR2 SNEGSKA (reference sequence). The CDR3 is 11 residues long. DNA of the CDR3: TGCAGTGCTAGAGATCCCCCAATTCAGTACTTC. The encoded protein is CSARDPPIQYF.

This rearrangement joins TRBV5-4 to TRBJ1-2, with D perhaps matching TRBD1 (5 bases). In germline, CDR1 is SGHNT, CDR2 YYREEE (reference sequence). There are 16 residues in the CDR3. V was clipped by 4 bases and J by 1 base, with 17 bases between them. For the CDR3, the DNA is TGTGCCAGCAGCCCTCAGGAGGGACGGGGTAACTATGGCTACACCTTC. Residues: CASSPQEGRGNYGYTF.

This clone was counted once. The V gene is TRBV28, the J gene TRBJ1-2; D perhaps matches TRBD1 (6 bases). The germline V gene has CDR1 MDHEN and CDR2 SYDVKM. Between the trimmed V and J ends, which lost 5 bases and 3 bases, there was a span of 10 bases. There are 13 residues in the CDR3. The CDR3 DNA reads as TGTGCCAGCAGTCCAGGGGTACACTATGGCTACACCTTC. Protein: CASSPGVHYGYTF.

The CDR3 loop reads CASNVRRDTEAFF. The CDR3 DNA reads TGTGCCAGCAATGTCAGGCGGGACACTGAAGCTTTCTTT. This chain links TRBV28 with TRBJ1-1; D ambiguous. Germline values: CDR1 MDHEN, CDR2 SYDVKM. V lost 7 bases and J 3 bases, leaving 12 bases between the germline ends. The CDR3 length is 13 residues.

This chain uses TRBV30 with TRBJ2-7; 7 nucleotides match TRBD2. The CDR3 runs 11 residues. Trimming at V came to 1 base and at J to 6 bases, leaving 0 bases not matched to a gene. Germline assignment: CDR1 GTSNPN and CDR2 SVGIG (reference sequence). The CDR3: CAWSGGGEQYF. The CDR3 nucleotides are TGTGCCTGGAGTGGCGGGGGCGAGCAGTACTTC.

The V and J genes are TRBV6-4 and TRBJ2-3; a weak D match, TRBD2 (6 bases). The CDR3 sequence is 13 residues long. Germline loops: CDR1 MRHNA, CDR2 SNTAGT. The V end was cut by 6 bases, the J end by 3 bases, with 10 bases between. The CDR3 region has the DNA TGTGCCAGCAGCGGAGGGGTGACAGATACGCAGTATTTT. Protein sequence: CASSGGVTDTQYF.

This CDR3 is CASSSQINQPQHF. The CDR3 DNA reads TGTGCCAGTAGTAGCCAGATAAATCAGCCCCAGCATTTT. The chain joins TRBV19 to TRBJ1-5; no reliable D call. This CDR3 is 13 amino acids long. Trimming left V 4 bases short and J 4 bases short, with 8 bases between. Germline CDR1 is LNHDA and CDR2 is SQIVND (reference sequence).